This T cell receptor beta chain comes out of a study of shared clonotypes between healthy human individuals. About the research overall: Every donor yielded three CD4 naive, three CD4 memory, two CD8 naive and one CD8 memory plate. General study findings and limits: It was observed that 4% to 6% of naive CD4 clonotypes were shared across several donors. Non-shared clonotypes displayed generation probabilities falling below those of clonotypes present in all four donors.

Assay: immunoSEQ multiplex PCR; the TCRdb copy retains only in-frame clones and omits some. The sample consists of some 2,000,000 clones, 85% to 95% of them appearing once. With V trimmed by 1 base and J by 5 bases, 2 bases remained unmatched. The CDR3 is 15 amino acids. CDR1 MGHDK and CDR2 SYGVNS come from the germline V gene. Naive CD8 cells lacked CD45RO, underwent positive selection for CCR7 and left out terminally differentiated effector memory CD45RA+ cells. In regard to this clone: Its antigen is currently unknown.

This clonotype was obtained from a man between 18 and 29 years old in good health. Sequenced material: naive CD8+ T cells sorted from blood. This chain connects TRBV25-1 to TRBJ1-6; 7 nucleotides align to TRBD1. The CDR3 sequence is CASSEWDRDNSPLHF. The CDR3 bases are TGTGCCAGCAGTGAATGGGACAGAGATAATTCACCCCTCCACTTT.